The entry that follows covers one TCR beta chain sequence. Its antigen is unknown. No per-base quality is available; no much larger clone lies one base away. These data belong to a study of identical twins (dated by TCRdb to the mid-2010s). In the study overall: To test whether fetal clonotypes persist, this study deep-sequenced TCR alpha and beta repertoires from monozygotic twins, from unrelated adults of various ages, and from cord blood. Replicate twin experiments were performed at different times using different library preparation protocols to rule out contamination. What the authors observed across the whole study: Abundant cord blood beta clonotypes had fewer insertions, young adult naive repertoires showed a similar but weaker trend, and memory repertoires showed no such trend. A weaker excess of twin sharing was found in beta out-of-frame sequences because the signal-to-noise ratio was lowered by fewer shared sequences. Conclusions relied on cross-sectional statistical analysis, since the same donors could not be followed over many years. Compared with coincidental sharing between unrelated individuals, an excess of low generation-probability sequences was observed among out-of-frame TCR alpha sequences shared between twins. In monozygotic twins, recombination models systematically underestimated out-of-frame TCR alpha sharing, but the models matched the sharing seen between unrelated individuals. Zero-insertion analyses could be partly confounded by invariant T cells such as MAIT and iNKT, though diverse VJ usage argued against such confounding for most clonotypes.

Every donor in the study was a healthy Caucasian. Three unrelated non-twin adults were additionally sequenced: a male aged 18 to 30, a male aged 50 to 59 and a female aged 50 to 59. Miltenyi CD45RO+ enrichment and human naive T-cell isolation kits were used to isolate memory (CD45RO+) and naive T cells from PBMC. Libraries were constructed by 5' RACE. These reads were obtained on an Illumina HiSeq 2000. Template switching added a universal primer binding site, and the final cDNA carried a unique molecular identifier that allowed TCR cDNA molecules to be counted accurately. First-strand cDNA for TCR alpha and beta chains was synthesized from specific primers in the conserved constant-segment region. Each cDNA library was double barcoded, with a SMART-Mk sample barcode plus Illumina barcodes, to control for contamination. TruSeq adapter sequences and Illumina sample barcodes were added in two successive PCR steps. Sequencing of the TCR alpha and beta cDNA libraries was done on the Illumina HiSeq platform using custom primers. The study's processing was this. Unique molecular identifiers were extracted from raw reads with MiGEC, and CDR3 positions were determined with MiXCR. Recombination models were inferred per individual with the repgenHMM and IGoR tools using an EM algorithm. The tcR package in R was used for shared clonotype analysis, with sharing normalized by the product of cloneset sizes. To study raw recombination free of thymic and clonal selection effects, out-of-frame nonproductive sequences were analyzed. Using fastp trimming at Q25 and MiXCR clonotype assembly, TCRdb reanalyzed the public sequencing data and kept in-frame beta chains. Here each entry gathers all rows of one CDR3 protein and keeps the most common genes and DNA. V and J calls and clone size were set by TCRdb, not the authors. This sample has more than 650,000 distinct CDR3 sequences in its table, and 6% to 6.5% of those were observed once. Roughly 2% of the sample rests with the top ten.

V ends up 5 bases short and J 7 bases short, with an unmatched junction base count of 11. CDR1 SGHTA and CDR2 FQGNSA were looked up in the germline V gene. Including cysteine and phenylalanine, the CDR3 has 16 amino acids. The DNA shown is the 48-base CDR3, in frame from base 1. The sample taken for sequencing was naive T cells sorted from blood. Taken with the paper, the label for cell subset or site translates to: cells isolated with a human naive T-cell isolation kit. The source is a man aged 18 to 30 in good health. The rearrangement combines TRBV7-2 with TRBJ2-1, with 10 middle bases fitting TRBD2. CDR3 region: CASSVTRTSGRNEQFF. The nucleotides are TGTGCCAGCAGCGTTACCCGGACTAGCGGACGGAATGAGCAGTTCTTC.